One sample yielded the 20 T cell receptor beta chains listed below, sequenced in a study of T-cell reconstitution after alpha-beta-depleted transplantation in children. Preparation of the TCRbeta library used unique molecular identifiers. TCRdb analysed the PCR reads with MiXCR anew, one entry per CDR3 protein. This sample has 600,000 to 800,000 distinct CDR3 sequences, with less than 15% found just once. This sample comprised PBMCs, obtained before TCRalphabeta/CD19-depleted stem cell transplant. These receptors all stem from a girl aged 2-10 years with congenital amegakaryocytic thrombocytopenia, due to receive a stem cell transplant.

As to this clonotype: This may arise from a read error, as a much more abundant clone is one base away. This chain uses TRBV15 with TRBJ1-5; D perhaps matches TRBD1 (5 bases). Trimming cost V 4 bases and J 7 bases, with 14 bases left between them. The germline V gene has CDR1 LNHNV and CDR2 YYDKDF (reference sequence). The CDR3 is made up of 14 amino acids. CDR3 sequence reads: CATSKPGWEQPQHF. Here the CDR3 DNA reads TGTGCCACCAGCAAGCCAGGGTGGGAACAGCCCCAGCATTTT.

CDR3 nucleotides: TGTGCCAGCAGTCCCGGGACAGGGGTGTATCAGCCCCAGCATTTT. This encodes CASSPGTGVYQPQHF. V is TRBV6-1 and J is TRBJ1-5; 10 bases line up with TRBD1. V was clipped by 5 bases and J by 5 bases; unmatched bases: 6. The CDR3 spans 15 residues. Germline V gene data show CDR1 as MNHNS and CDR2 as SASEGT.

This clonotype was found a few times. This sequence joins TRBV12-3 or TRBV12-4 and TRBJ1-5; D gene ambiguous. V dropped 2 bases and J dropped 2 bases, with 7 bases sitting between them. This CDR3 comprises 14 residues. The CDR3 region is CASSLISGNQPQHF. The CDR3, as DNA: TGTGCCAGCAGTTTAATATCTGGCAATCAGCCCCAGCATTTT.

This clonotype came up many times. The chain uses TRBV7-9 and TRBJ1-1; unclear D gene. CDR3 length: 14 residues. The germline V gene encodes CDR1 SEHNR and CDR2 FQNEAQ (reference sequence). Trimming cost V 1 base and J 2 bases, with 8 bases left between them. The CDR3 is CASSLDMVNTEAFF. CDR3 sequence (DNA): TGTGCCAGCAGCTTAGATATGGTTAACACTGAAGCTTTCTTT.

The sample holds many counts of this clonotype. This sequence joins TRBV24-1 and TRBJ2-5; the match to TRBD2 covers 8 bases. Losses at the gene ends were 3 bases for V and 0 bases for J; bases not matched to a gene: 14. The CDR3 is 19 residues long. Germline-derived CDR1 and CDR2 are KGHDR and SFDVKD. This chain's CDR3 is CATSDTRLGVAGNQETQYF. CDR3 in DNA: TGTGCCACCAGTGATACGAGGTTGGGGGTAGCGGGAAACCAAGAGACCCAGTACTTC.

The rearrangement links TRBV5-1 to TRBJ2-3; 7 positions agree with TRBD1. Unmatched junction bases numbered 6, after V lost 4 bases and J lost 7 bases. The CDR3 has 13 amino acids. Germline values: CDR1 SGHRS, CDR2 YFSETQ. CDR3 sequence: CASSGGQRNTQYF. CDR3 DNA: TGCGCCAGCAGCGGGGGACAGAGAAATACGCAGTATTTT.

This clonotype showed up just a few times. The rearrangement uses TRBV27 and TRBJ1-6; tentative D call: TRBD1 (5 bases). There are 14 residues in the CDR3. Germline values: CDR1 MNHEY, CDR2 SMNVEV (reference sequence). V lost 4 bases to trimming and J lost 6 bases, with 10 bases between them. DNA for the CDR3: TGTGCCAGCAGTTCCCAGGGAGGTAATTCACCCCTCCACTTT. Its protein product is CASSSQGGNSPLHF.

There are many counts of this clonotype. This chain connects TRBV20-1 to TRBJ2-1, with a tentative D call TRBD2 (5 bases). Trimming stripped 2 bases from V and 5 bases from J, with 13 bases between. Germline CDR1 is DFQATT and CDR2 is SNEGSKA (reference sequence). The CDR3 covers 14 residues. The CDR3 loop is CSARSGKGNNEQFF. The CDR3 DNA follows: TGCAGTGCTAGATCCGGGAAAGGGAACAATGAGCAGTTCTTC.

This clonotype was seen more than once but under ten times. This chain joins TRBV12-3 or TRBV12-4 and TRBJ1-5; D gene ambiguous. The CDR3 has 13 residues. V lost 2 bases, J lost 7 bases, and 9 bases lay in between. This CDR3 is CASSLSRGQPQHF. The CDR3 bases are TGTGCCAGCAGTTTATCCCGGGGACAGCCCCAGCATTTT.

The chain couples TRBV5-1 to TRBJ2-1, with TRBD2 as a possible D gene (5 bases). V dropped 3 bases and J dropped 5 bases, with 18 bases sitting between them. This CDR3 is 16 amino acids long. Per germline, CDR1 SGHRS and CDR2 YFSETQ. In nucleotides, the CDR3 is TGCGCCAGCAGCTCTGGCGGGCGACCATGGAACAATGAGCAGTTCTTC. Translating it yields CASSSGGRPWNNEQFF.

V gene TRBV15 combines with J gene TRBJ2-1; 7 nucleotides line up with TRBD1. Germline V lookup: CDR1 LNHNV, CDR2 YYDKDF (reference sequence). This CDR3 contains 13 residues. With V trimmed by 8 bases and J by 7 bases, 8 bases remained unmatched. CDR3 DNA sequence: TGTGCCACCTCAGACAGGGTTAATAATGAGCAGTTCTTC. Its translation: CATSDRVNNEQFF.

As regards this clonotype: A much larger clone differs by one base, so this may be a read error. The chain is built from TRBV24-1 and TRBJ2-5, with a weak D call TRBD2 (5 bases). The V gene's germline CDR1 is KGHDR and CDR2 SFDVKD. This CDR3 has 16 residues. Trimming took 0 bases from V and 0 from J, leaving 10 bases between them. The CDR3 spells CATSDLERVHQETQYF. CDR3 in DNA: TGTGCCACCAGTGATTTGGAGAGGGTACACCAAGAGACCCAGTACTTC.

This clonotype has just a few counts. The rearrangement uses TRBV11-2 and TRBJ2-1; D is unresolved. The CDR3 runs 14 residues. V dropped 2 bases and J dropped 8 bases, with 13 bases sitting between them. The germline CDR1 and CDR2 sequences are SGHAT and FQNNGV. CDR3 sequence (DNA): TGTGCCAGCAGCTTACTGAGGAGTTTCTATGAGCAGTTCTTC. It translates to CASSLLRSFYEQFF. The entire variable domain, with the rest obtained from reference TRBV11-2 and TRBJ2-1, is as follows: EAGVAQSPRYKIIEKRQSVAFWCNPISGHATLYWYQQILGQGPKLLIQFQNNGVVDDSQLPKDRFSAERLKGVDSTLKIQPAKLEDSAVYLCASSLLRSFYEQFFGPGTRLTVL.

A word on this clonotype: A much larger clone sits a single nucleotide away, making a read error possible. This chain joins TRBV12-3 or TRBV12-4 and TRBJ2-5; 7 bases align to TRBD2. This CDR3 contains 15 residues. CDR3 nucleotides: TGTGCCAGCAGAAGTGGGCCAGGGAGGGTAGGGACCCAGCACTTC. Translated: CASRSGPGRVGTQHF.

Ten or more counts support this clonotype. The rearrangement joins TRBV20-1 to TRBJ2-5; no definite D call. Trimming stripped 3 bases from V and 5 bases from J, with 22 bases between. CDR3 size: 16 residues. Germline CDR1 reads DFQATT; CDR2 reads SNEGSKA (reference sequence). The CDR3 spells CSASTAIGLARETQYF. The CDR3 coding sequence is TGCAGTGCTAGTACTGCTATTGGGTTGGCCAGGGAGACCCAGTACTTC.

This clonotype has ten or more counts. The CDR3 protein is CASSLVSSGSHNYNEQFF. CDR3 coding DNA: TGCGCCAGCAGCTTGGTCTCTAGCGGGTCACACAATTACAATGAGCAGTTCTTC. The chain employs TRBV5-1 and TRBJ2-1; 8 bases are a match to TRBD2. The CDR3 is made up of 18 amino acids. Per the germline V gene, CDR1 is SGHRS and CDR2 is YFSETQ. J gave up 4 bases and V 0 bases, and 12 bases lay outside the gene matches.

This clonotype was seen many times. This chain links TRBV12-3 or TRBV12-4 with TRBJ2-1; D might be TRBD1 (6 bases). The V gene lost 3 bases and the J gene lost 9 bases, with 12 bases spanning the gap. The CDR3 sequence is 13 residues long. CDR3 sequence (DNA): TGTGCCAGCAGTTTGAGGGGGAATACTGAGCAGTTCTTC. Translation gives CASSLRGNTEQFF.

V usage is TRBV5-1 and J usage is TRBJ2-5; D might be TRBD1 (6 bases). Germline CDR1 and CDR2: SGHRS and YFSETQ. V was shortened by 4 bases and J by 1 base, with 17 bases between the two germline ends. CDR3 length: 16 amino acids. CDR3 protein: CASSATPGTPQETQYF. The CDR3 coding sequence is TGCGCCAGCAGCGCGACTCCCGGGACACCCCAAGAGACCCAGTACTTC.

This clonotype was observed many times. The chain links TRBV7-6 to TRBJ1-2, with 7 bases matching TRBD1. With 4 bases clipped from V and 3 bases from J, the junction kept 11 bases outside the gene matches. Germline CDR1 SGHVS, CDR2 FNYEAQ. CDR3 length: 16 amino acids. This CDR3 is CASSSYRGRGDYGYTF. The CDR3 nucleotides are TGTGCCAGCAGCTCTTATAGGGGGCGGGGAGACTATGGCTACACCTTC.

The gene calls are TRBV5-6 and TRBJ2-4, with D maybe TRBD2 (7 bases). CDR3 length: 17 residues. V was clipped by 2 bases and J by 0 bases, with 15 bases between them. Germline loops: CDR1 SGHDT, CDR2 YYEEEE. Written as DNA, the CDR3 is TGTGCCAGCAGCTTTCTTTCGGGGGGCCTAGCCAAAAACATTCAGTACTTC. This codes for CASSFLSGGLAKNIQYF.